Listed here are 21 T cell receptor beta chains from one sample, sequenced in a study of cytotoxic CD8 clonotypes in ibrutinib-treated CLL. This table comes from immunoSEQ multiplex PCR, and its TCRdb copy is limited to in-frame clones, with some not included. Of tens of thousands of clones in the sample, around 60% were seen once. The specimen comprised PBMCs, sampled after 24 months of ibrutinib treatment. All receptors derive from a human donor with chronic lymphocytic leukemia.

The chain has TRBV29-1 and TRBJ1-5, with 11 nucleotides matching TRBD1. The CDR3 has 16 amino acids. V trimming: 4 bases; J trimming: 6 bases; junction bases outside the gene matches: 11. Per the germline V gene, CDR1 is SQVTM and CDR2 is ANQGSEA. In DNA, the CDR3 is TGCAGCGTTGGTTTGGGGACAGGGGGATCCTCTCAGCCCCAGCATTTT. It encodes CSVGLGTGGSSQPQHF.

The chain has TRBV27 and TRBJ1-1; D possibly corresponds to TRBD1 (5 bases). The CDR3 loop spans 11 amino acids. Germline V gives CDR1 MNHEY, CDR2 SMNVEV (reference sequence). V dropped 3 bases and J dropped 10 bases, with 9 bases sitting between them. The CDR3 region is CASSLGGRAFF. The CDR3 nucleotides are TGTGCCAGCAGTTTGGGGGGGAGAGCTTTCTTT.

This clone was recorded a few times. In DNA, the CDR3 is TGTGCCAGTAGGACGACTGTTAATAGCAATCAGCCCCAGCATTTT. It is translated as CASRTTVNSNQPQHF. The rearrangement uses TRBV19 and TRBJ1-5; D remains unclear. Germline loops: CDR1 LNHDA, CDR2 SQIVND (reference sequence). V dropped 6 bases and J dropped 0 bases, with 12 bases sitting between them. The CDR3 contains 15 residues.

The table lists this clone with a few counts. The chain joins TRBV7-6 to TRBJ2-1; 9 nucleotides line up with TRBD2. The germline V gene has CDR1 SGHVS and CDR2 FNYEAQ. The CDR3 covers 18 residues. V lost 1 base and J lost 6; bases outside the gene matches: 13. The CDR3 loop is CASSLGRRGLAIGNEQFF. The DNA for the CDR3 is TGTGCCAGCAGCTTAGGACGACGGGGACTAGCTATTGGCAATGAGCAGTTCTTC.

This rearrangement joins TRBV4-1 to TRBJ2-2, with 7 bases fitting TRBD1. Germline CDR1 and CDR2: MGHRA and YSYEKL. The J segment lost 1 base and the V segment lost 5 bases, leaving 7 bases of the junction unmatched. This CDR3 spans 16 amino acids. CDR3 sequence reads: CASSSDRAGNTGELFF. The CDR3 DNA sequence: TGCGCCAGCAGCTCCGACAGGGCGGGGAACACCGGGGAGCTGTTTTTT.

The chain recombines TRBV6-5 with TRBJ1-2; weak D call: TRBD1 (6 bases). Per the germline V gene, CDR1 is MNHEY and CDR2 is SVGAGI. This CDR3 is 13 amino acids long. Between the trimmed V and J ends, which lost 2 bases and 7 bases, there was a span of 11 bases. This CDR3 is CASSYITGIGYTF. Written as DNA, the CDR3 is TGTGCCAGCAGTTACATAACAGGGATTGGCTACACCTTC.

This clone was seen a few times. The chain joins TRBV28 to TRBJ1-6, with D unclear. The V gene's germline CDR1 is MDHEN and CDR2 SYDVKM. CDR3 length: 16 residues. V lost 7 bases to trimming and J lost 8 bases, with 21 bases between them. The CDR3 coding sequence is TGTGCCAGCACCTCTGAGGTGGGCGCCTTCTATTCACCCCTCCACTTT. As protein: CASTSEVGAFYSPLHF.

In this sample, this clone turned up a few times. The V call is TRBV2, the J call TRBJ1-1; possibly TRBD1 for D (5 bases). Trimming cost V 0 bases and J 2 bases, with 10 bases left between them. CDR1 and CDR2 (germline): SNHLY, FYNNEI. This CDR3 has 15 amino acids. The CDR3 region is CASSEAGVTNTEAFF. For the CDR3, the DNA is TGTGCCAGCAGTGAAGCGGGGGTTACAAACACTGAAGCTTTCTTT.

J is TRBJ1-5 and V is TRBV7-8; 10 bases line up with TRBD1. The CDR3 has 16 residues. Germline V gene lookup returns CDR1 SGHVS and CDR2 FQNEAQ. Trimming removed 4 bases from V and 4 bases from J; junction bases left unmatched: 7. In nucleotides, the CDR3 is TGTGCCAGCAGCTCAGACAGGGGGCTGGGGAATCAGCCCCAGCATTTT. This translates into CASSSDRGLGNQPQHF.

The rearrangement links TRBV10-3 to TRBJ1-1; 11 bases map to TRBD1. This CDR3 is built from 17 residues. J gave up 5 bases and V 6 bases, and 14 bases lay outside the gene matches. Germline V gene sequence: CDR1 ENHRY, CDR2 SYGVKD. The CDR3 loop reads CAIREQKVGTGGTEAFF. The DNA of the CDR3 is TGTGCCATCAGAGAACAAAAAGTCGGGACAGGGGGAACTGAAGCTTTCTTT.

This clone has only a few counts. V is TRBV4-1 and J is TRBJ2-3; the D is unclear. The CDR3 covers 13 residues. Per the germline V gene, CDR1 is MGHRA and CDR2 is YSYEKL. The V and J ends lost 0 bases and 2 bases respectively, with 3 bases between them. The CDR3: CASSQEFTDTQYF. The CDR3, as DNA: TGCGCCAGCAGCCAAGAGTTCACAGATACGCAGTATTTT.

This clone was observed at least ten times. For the CDR3, the DNA is TGTGCCAGCAGTCAGGGGGGCATAAGGGAGACCCAGTACTTC. This codes for CASSQGGIRETQYF. The V gene is TRBV2, the J gene TRBJ2-5; TRBD1 might be the D (7 bases). CDR1 SNHLY and CDR2 FYNNEI come from the germline V gene. The CDR3 covers 14 residues. Trimming left V 5 bases short and J 5 bases short, with 15 bases between.

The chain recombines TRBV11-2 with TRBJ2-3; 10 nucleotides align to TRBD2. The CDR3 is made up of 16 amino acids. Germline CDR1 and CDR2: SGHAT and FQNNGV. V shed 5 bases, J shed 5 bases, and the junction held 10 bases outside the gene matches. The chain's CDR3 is CASSLLAGLEGDTQYF. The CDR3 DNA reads TGTGCCAGCAGCCTACTAGCGGGATTAGAGGGAGATACGCAGTATTTT.

CDR3 bases: TGTGCCAGCAGTGAAGGGGTAGACATAGGTGACTATGGCTACACCTTC. Amino acid sequence: CASSEGVDIGDYGYTF. The V call is TRBV2, the J call TRBJ1-2; D is unclear. The germline V gene has CDR1 SNHLY and CDR2 FYNNEI. The V end was cut by 1 base, the J end by 3 bases, with 15 bases between. CDR3 length: 16 amino acids. Using reference TRBV2 and TRBJ1-2 for the parts outside the CDR3, the full variable domain is EPEVTQTPSHQVTQMGQEVILRCVPISNHLYFYWYRQILGQKVEFLVSFYNNEISEKSEIFDDQFSVERPDGSNFTLKIRSTKLEDSAMYFCASSEGVDIGDYGYTFGSGTRLTVV.

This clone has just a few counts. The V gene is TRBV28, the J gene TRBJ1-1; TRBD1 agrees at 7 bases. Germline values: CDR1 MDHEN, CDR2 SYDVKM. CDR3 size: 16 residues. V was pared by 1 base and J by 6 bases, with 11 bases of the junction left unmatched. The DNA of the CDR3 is TGTGCCAGCAGTTTATCCTTCGAGCACAGGGGTGCTGAAGCTTTCTTT. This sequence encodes CASSLSFEHRGAEAFF.

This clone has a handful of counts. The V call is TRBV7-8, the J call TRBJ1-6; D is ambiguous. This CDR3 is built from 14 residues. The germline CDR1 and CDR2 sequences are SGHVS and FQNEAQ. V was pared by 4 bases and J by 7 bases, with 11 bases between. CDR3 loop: CASSSYRGNSPLHF. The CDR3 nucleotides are TGTGCCAGCAGCTCCTACAGAGGAAATTCACCCCTCCACTTT. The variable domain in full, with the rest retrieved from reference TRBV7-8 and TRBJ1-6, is GAGVSQSPRYKVAKRGQDVALRCDPISGHVSLFWYQQALGQGPEFLTYFQNEAQLDKSGLPSDRFFAERPEGSVSTLKIQRTQQEDSAVYLCASSSYRGNSPLHFGNGTRLTVT.

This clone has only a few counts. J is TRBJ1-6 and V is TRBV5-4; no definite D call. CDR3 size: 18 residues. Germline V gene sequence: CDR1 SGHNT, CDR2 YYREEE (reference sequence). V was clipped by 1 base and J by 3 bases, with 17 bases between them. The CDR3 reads CASSLMSGSLYYNSPLHF. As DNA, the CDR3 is TGTGCCAGCAGCTTGATGAGTGGCTCACTGTACTATAATTCACCCCTCCACTTT.

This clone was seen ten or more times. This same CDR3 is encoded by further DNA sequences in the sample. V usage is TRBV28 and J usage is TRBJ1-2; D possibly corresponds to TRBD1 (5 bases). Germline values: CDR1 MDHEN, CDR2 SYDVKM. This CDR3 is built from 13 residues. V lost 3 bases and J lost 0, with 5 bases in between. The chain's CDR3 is CASSFRANYGYTF. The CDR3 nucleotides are TGTGCCAGCAGTTTCAGGGCTAACTATGGCTACACCTTC.

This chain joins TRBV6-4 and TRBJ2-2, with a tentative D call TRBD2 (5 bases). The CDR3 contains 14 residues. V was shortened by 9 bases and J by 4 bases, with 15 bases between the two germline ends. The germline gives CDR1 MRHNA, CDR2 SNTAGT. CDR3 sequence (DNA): TGTGCCAGTTCTCGGACTCTCACCACCGGGGAGCTGTTTTTT. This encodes CASSRTLTTGELFF.

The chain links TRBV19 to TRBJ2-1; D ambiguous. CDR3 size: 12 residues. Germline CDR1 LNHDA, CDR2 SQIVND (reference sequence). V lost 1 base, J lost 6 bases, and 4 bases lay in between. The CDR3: CASSIVPNEQFF. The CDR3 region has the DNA TGTGCCAGTAGTATAGTCCCCAATGAGCAGTTCTTC.

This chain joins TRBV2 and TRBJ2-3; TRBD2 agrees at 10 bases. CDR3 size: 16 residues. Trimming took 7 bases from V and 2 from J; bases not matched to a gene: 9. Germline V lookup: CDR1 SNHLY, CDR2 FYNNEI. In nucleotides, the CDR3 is TGTGCCAGCAAAGGAGGGACTAGCGCTACCACAGATACGCAGTATTTT. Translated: CASKGGTSATTDTQYF.